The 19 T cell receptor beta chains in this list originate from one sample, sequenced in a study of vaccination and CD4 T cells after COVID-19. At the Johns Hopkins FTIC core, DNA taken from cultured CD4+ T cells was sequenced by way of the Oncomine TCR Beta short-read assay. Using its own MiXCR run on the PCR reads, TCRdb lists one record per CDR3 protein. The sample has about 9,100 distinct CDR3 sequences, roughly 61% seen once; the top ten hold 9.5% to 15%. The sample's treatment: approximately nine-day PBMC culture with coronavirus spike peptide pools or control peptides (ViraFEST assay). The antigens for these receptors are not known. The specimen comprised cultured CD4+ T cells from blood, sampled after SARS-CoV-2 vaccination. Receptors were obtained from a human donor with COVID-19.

The CDR3 coding sequence is TGCAGTGCTGGGGAGGCGCGGGGTATGGAGACTGAAGCTTTCTTT. This codes for CSAGEARGMETEAFF. The genes are TRBV20-1 and TRBJ1-1; D is uncertain. Per the germline V gene, CDR1 is DFQATT and CDR2 is SNEGSKA (reference sequence). The CDR3 consists of 15 residues. The V and J ends lost 5 bases and 5 bases respectively, with 21 bases between them.

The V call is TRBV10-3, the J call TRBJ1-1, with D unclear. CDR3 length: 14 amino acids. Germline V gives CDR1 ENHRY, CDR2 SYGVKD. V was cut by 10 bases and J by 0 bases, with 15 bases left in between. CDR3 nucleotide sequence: TGTGCCACCATCAACGGTCAGCTGAACACTGAAGCTTTCTTT. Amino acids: CATINGQLNTEAFF.

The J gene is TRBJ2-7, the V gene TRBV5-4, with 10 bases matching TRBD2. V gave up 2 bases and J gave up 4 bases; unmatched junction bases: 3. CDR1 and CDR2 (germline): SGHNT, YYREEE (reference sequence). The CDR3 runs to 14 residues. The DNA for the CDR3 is TGTGCCAGCAGCTTTAGCGGGGGGCAATACGAGCAGTACTTC. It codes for CASSFSGGQYEQYF.

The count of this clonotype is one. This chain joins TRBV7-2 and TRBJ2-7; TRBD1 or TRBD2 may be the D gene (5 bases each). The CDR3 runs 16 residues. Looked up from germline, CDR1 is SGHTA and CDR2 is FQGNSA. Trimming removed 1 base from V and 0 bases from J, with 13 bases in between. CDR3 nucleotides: TGTGCCAGCAGCTTAGGAGCCGGGGCGAACTCCTACGAGCAGTACTTC. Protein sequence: CASSLGAGANSYEQYF.

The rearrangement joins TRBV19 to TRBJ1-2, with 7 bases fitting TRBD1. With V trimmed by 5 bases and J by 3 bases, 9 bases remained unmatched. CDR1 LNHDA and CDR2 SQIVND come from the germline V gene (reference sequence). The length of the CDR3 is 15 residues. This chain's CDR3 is CASSPGQEEYYGYTF. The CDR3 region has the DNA TGTGCCAGTAGTCCCGGACAGGAGGAATACTATGGCTACACCTTC.

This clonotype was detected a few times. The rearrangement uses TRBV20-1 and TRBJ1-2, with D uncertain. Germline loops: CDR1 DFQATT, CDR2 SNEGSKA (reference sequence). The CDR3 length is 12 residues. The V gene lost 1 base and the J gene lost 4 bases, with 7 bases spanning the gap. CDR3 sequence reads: CSARAVSYGYTF. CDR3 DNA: TGCAGTGCTAGAGCTGTCTCCTATGGCTACACCTTC.

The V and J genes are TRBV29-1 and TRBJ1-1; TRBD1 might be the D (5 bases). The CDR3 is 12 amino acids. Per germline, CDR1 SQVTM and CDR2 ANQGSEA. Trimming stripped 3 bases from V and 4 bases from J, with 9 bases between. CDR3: CSVEGGVTEAFF. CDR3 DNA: TGCAGCGTTGAGGGGGGAGTCACTGAAGCTTTCTTT.

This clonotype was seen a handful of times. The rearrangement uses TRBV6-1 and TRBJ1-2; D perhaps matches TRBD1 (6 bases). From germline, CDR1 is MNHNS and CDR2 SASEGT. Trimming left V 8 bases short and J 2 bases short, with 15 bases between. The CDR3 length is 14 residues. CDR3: CASQEGGSNYGYTF. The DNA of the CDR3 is TGTGCCAGCCAAGAAGGGGGGAGCAACTATGGCTACACCTTC.

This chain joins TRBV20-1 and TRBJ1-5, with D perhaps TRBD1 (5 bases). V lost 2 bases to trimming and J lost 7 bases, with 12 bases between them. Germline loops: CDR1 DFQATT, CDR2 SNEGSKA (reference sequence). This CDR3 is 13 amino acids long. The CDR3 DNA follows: TGCAGTGCTAGAATTACAGGTGAACAGCCCCAGCATTTT. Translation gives CSARITGEQPQHF.

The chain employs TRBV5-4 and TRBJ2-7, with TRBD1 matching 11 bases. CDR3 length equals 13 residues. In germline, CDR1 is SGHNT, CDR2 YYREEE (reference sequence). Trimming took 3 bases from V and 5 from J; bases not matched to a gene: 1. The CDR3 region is CASSWGQGDEQYF. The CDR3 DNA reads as TGTGCCAGCAGCTGGGGACAGGGGGACGAGCAGTACTTC.

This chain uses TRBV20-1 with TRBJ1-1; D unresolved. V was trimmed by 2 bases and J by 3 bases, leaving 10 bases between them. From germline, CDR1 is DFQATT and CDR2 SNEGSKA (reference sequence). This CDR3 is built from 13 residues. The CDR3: CSARQGYDTEAFF. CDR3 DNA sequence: TGCAGTGCTAGACAAGGGTATGACACTGAAGCTTTCTTT.

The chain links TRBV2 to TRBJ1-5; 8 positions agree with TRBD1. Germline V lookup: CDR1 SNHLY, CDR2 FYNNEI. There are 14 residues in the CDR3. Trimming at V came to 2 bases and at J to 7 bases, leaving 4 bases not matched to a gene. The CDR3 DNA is TGTGCCAGCAGTGAACAGGGGGCCGGGCAGCCCCAGCATTTT. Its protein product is CASSEQGAGQPQHF.

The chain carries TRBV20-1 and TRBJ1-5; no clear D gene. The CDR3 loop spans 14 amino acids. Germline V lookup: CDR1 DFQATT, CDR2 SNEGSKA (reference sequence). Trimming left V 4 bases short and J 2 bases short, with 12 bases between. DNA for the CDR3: TGCAGTGCTATGGAGGCGAGGGGCAATCAGCCCCAGCATTTT. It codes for CSAMEARGNQPQHF.

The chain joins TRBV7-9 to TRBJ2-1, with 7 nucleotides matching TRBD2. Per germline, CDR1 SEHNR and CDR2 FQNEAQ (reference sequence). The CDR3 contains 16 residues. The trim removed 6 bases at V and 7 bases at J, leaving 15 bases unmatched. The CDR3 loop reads CASSRRTVGGRNEQFF. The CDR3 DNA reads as TGTGCCAGCAGTCGTAGAACTGTCGGGGGGAGGAATGAGCAGTTCTTC.

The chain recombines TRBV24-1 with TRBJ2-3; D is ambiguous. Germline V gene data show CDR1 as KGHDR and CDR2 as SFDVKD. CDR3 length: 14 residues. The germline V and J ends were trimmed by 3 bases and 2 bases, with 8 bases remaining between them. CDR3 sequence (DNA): TGTGCCACCAGTGATCCCTTGATCACAGATACGCAGTATTTT. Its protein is CATSDPLITDTQYF.

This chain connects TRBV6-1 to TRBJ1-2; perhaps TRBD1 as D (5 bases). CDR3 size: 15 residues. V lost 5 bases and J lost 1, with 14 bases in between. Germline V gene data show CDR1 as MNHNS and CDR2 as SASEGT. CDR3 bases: TGTGCCAGCAGTCTGGACGGGGGACGTAACTATGGCTACACCTTC. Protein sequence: CASSLDGGRNYGYTF.

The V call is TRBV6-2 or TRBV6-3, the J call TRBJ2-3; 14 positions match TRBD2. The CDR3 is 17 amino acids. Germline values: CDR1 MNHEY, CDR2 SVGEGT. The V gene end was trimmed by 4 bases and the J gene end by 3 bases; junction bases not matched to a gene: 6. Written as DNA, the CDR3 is TGTGCCAGCAGTTCCATTAGACTAGCGGGGGGGACAGATACGCAGTATTTT. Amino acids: CASSSIRLAGGTDTQYF.

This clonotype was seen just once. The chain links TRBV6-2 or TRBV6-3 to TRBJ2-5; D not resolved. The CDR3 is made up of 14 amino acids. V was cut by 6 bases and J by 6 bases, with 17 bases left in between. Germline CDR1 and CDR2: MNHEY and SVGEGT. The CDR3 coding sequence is TGTGCCAGCAGAGGTCCCGATCCCCTAAAGACCCAGTACTTC. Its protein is CASRGPDPLKTQYF.

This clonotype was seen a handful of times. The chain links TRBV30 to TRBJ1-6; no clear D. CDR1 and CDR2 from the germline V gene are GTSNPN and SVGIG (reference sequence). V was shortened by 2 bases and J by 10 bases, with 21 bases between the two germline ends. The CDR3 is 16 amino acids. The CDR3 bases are TGTGCCTGGAGTTTGGGAGGCGGGTCGGGAGTCTCACCCCTCCACTTT. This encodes CAWSLGGGSGVSPLHF.